This is a list of T cell receptor beta chains from one sample in a study of blood T cell repertoires in COVID-19. Method: immunoSEQ multiplex PCR; TCRdb's copy keeps in-frame clones and lacks some. The sample includes around 300,000 clones, 65% to 90% of them seen just once. The sequenced sample consisted of peripheral blood. These receptor sequences come from a human donor in a cohort sampled during active COVID-19. Each CDR3 is given with its conserved first and last residue. D genes are given only for firm matches. Only part of the rows carry a size: once, few, many, or a class if the clone is expanded.

CDR3aa: CASSQDSGGIYNEQFF
CDR3nt: TGTGCCAGCAGCCAAGACTCGGGGGGGATTTACAATGAGCAGTTCTTC
abundance: NA
d_gene: TRBD2
j_gene: TRBJ2-1
v_gene: TRBV3-1/TRBV3-2

CDR3aa: CASTLRGRIEAFF
CDR3nt: TGTGCCAGTACCCTGAGGGGGCGGATTGAAGCTTTCTTT
abundance: NA
d_gene: TRBD1
j_gene: TRBJ1-1
v_gene: TRBV19

CDR3aa: CATSGGGGRKEQFF
CDR3nt: TGTGCCACCAGCGGCGGCGGGGGGCGAAAGGAGCAGTTCTTC
abundance: NA
d_gene: TRBD2
j_gene: TRBJ2-1
v_gene: TRBV15

CDR3aa: CATSDLQGRYGYTF
CDR3nt: TGTGCCACCAGTGATTTACAGGGTCGGTATGGCTACACCTTC
abundance: NA
d_gene: NA
j_gene: TRBJ1-2
v_gene: TRBV24-1

CDR3aa: CASSLEGTGSGNTIYF
CDR3nt: TGCGCCAGCAGCTTGGAGGGGACAGGGTCAGGAAACACCATATATTTT
abundance: NA
d_gene: TRBD1
j_gene: TRBJ1-3
v_gene: TRBV5-1

CDR3aa: CASSVTGTTYEQYF
CDR3nt: TGCGCCAGCAGCGTGACAGGGACAACCTACGAGCAGTACTTC
abundance: NA
d_gene: TRBD1
j_gene: TRBJ2-7
v_gene: TRBV5-1

CDR3aa: CASSEQVHYGYTF
CDR3nt: TGTGCCAGCAGCGAACAGGTTCACTATGGCTACACCTTC
abundance: NA
d_gene: NA
j_gene: TRBJ1-2
v_gene: TRBV2

CDR3aa: CAWGGDWTEAFF
CDR3nt: TGTGCCTGGGGAGGAGACTGGACTGAAGCTTTCTTT
abundance: NA
d_gene: NA
j_gene: TRBJ1-1
v_gene: TRBV30

CDR3aa: CASSEGGRQYNSPLHF
CDR3nt: TGTGCCAGCAGTGAAGGTGGCCGACAGTATAATTCACCCCTCCACTTT
abundance: few
d_gene: NA
j_gene: TRBJ1-6
v_gene: TRBV2

CDR3aa: CASSPGMGYEQYF
CDR3nt: TGTGCCAGCAGCCCAGGGATGGGCTACGAGCAGTACTTC
abundance: NA
d_gene: NA
j_gene: TRBJ2-7
v_gene: TRBV6-4

CDR3aa: CASSLGRGATDTQYF
CDR3nt: TGTGCCAGCAGCTTGGGGCGGGGGGCCACAGATACGCAGTATTTT
abundance: NA
d_gene: TRBD2
j_gene: TRBJ2-3
v_gene: TRBV5-4

CDR3aa: CASSPQGAGYGYTF
CDR3nt: TGTGCCAGCAGCCCCCAGGGGGCTGGATATGGCTACACCTTC
abundance: NA
d_gene: TRBD1
j_gene: TRBJ1-2
v_gene: TRBV7-3

CDR3aa: CSGVTGVYNEQFF
CDR3nt: TGCAGCGGTGTGACAGGAGTTTACAATGAGCAGTTCTTC
abundance: once
d_gene: NA
j_gene: TRBJ2-1
v_gene: TRBV29-1

CDR3aa: CASSLLAGIHNYEQYF
CDR3nt: TGTGCCAGCAGTTTATTGGCAGGGATCCATAACTACGAGCAGTACTTC
abundance: once
d_gene: NA
j_gene: TRBJ2-7
v_gene: TRBV27

CDR3aa: CAWKWGPGDTQYF
CDR3nt: TGTGCCTGGAAGTGGGGGCCCGGAGATACGCAGTATTTT
abundance: NA
d_gene: NA
j_gene: TRBJ2-3
v_gene: TRBV30

CDR3aa: CASSDGTSLLHNEQFF
CDR3nt: TGTGCCAGCAGTGATGGGACTAGCCTCCTTCACAATGAGCAGTTCTTC
abundance: NA
d_gene: TRBD2
j_gene: TRBJ2-1
v_gene: TRBV2

CDR3aa: CASSGRAGLTPNEKLFF
CDR3nt: TGTGCCAGCAGCGGGAGGGCAGGTCTTACACCTAATGAAAAACTGTTTTTT
abundance: NA
d_gene: NA
j_gene: TRBJ1-4
v_gene: TRBV9

CDR3aa: CASSYFIEAKNIQYF
CDR3nt: TGTGCCAGCAGTTACTTTATAGAGGCCAAAAACATTCAGTACTTC
abundance: NA
d_gene: NA
j_gene: TRBJ2-4
v_gene: TRBV6-2/TRBV6-3

CDR3aa: CASSNRGGTGELFF
CDR3nt: TGTGCCAGCAGCAATCGCGGGGGAACCGGGGAGCTGTTTTTT
abundance: NA
d_gene: TRBD2
j_gene: TRBJ2-2
v_gene: TRBV7-3

CDR3aa: CASSEYRGQGQSVELFF
CDR3nt: TGTGCCAGCAGTGAATATCGGGGACAGGGACAATCGGTGGAACTGTTTTTT
abundance: NA
d_gene: TRBD1
j_gene: TRBJ1-4
v_gene: TRBV25-1

CDR3aa: CASSLVTGGFNQPQHF
CDR3nt: TGTGCCAGCAGCTTGGTCACAGGGGGTTTCAATCAGCCCCAGCATTTT
abundance: NA
d_gene: TRBD1
j_gene: TRBJ1-5
v_gene: TRBV5-5

CDR3aa: CASSATGDQPQHF
CDR3nt: TGTGCCAGCAGCGCAACCGGGGATCAGCCCCAGCATTTT
abundance: few
d_gene: NA
j_gene: TRBJ1-5
v_gene: TRBV7-9

CDR3aa: CASSNSYEQYF
CDR3nt: TGTGCCAGCAGCAACAGCTACGAGCAGTACTTC
abundance: NA
d_gene: NA
j_gene: TRBJ2-7
v_gene: TRBV5-6

CDR3aa: CASSMGAQSSYEQYF
CDR3nt: TGTGCCAGTAGTATGGGAGCCCAGAGCTCCTACGAGCAGTACTTC
abundance: NA
d_gene: NA
j_gene: TRBJ2-7
v_gene: TRBV19

CDR3aa: CASSKAEATEAFF
CDR3nt: TGTGCCAGCAGTAAAGCGGAGGCCACTGAAGCTTTCTTT
abundance: NA
d_gene: NA
j_gene: TRBJ1-1
v_gene: TRBV2